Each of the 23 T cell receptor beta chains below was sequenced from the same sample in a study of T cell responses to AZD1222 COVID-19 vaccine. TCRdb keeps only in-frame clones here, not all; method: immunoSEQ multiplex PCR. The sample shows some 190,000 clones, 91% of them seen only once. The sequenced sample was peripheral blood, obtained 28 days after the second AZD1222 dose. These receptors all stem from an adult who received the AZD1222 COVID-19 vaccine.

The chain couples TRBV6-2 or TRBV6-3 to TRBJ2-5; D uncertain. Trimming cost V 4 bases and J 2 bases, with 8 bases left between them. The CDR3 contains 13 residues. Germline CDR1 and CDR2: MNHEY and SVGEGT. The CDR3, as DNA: TGTGCCAGCAGTTCGGTATATCAAGAGACCCAGTACTTC. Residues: CASSSVYQETQYF.

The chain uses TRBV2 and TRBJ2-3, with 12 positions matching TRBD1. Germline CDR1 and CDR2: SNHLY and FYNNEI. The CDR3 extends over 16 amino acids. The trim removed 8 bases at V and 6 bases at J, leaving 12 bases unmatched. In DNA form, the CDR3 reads TGTGCCAGCGGGGACTCCGGGACAGGGGGCGGTGATACGCAGTATTTT. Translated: CASGDSGTGGGDTQYF.

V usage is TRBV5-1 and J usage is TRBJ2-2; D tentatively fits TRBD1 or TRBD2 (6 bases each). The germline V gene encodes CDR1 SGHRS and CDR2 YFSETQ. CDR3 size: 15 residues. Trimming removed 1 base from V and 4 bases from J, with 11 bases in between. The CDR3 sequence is CASSLRTAGTGELFF. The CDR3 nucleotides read TGCGCCAGCAGCTTGAGGACAGCGGGCACCGGGGAGCTGTTTTTT.

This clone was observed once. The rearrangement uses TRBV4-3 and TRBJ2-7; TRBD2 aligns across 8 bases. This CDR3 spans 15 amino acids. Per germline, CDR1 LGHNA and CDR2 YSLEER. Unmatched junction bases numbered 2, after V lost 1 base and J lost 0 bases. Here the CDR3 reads CASSQGLANSYEQYF. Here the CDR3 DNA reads TGCGCCAGCAGCCAAGGACTAGCGAACTCCTACGAGCAGTACTTC.

CDR3 residues: CASSYAGQGFGYTF. DNA for the CDR3: TGTGCCAGCAGTTACGCCGGACAGGGGTTTGGCTACACCTTC. The chain couples TRBV6-5 to TRBJ1-2, with 9 positions matching TRBD1. This CDR3 is 14 amino acids long. V gave up 2 bases and J gave up 7 bases; unmatched junction bases: 5. Germline-derived CDR1 and CDR2 are MNHEY and SVGAGI.

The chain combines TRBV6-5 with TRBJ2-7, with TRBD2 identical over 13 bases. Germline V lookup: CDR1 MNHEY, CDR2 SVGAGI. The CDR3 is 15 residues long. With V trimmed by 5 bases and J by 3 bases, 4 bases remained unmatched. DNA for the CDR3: TGTGCCAGCAGTCCAGGACTAGCGGGGGTCTACGAGCAGTACTTC. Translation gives CASSPGLAGVYEQYF.

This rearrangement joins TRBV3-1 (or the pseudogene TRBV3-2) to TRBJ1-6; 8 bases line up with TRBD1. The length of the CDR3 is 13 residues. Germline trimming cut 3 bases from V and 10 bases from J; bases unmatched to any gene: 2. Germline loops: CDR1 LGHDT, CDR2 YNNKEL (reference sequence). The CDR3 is CASSHRQGSPLHF. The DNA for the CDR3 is TGTGCCAGCAGCCATAGACAGGGGTCACCCCTCCACTTT.

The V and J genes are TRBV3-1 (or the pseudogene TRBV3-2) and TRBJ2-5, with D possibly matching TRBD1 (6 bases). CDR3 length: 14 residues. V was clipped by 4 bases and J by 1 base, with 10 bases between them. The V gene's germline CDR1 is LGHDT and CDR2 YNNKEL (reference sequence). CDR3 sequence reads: CASSPRQVQETQYF. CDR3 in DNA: TGTGCCAGCAGCCCTCGACAGGTCCAAGAGACCCAGTACTTC.

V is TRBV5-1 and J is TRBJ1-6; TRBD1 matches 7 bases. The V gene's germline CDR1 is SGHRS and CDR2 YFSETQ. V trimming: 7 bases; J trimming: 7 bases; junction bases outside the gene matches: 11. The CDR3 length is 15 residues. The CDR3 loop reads CASSHSGTENSPLHF. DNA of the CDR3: TGCGCCAGCTCCCATTCCGGGACAGAGAATTCACCCCTCCACTTT. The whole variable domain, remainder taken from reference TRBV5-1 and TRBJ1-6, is KAGVTQTPRYLIKTRGQQVTLSCSPISGHRSVSWYQQTPGQGLQFLFEYFSETQRNKGNFPGRFSGRQFSNSRSEMNVSTLELGDSALYLCASSHSGTENSPLHFGNGTRLTVT.

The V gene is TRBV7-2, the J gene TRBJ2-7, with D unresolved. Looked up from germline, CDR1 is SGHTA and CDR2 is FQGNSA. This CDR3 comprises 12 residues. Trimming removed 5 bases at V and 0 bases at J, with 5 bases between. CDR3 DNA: TGTGCCAGCAGCCGAAGCTCCTACGAGCAGTACTTC. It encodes CASSRSSYEQYF.

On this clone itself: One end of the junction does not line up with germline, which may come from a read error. CDR3: CASSLVPGNEQYF. CDR3 nucleotides: TGTGCTAGCAGCTTAGTTCCAGGGAACGAGCAGTACTTC. The V and J genes are TRBV7-7 and TRBJ2-7; TRBD1 is a possible D gene (5 bases). Per germline, CDR1 SSHAT and CDR2 FNYEAQ (reference sequence). The CDR3 is made up of 13 amino acids.

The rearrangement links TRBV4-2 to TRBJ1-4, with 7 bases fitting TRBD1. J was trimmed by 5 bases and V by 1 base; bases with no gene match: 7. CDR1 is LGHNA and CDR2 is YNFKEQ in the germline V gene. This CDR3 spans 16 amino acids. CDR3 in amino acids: CASSQGHGTENEKLFF. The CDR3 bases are TGTGCCAGCAGCCAAGGCCACGGGACAGAGAATGAAAAACTGTTTTTT.

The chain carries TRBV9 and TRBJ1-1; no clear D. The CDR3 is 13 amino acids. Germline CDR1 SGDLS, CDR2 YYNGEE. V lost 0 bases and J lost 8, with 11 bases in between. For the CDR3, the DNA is TGTGCCAGCAGCGTAGAGGAGACTACAGAAGCTTTCTTT. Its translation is CASSVEETTEAFF. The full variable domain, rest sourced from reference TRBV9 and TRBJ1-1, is DSGVTQTPKHLITATGQRVTLRCSPRSGDLSVYWYQQSLDQGLQFLIQYYNGEERAKGNILERFSAQQFPDLHSELNLSSLELGDSALYFCASSVEETTEAFFGQGTRLTVV.

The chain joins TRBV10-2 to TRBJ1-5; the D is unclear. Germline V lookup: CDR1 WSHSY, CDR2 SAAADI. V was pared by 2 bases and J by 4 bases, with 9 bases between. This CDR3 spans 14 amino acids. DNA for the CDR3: TGCGCCAGCAGTGAGAGCCACCTGAATCAGCCCCAGCATTTT. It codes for CASSESHLNQPQHF.

The CDR3 region is CASSLEVNTEAFF. The DNA of the CDR3 is TGTGCCAGCAGCTTAGAAGTTAACACTGAAGCTTTCTTT. J is TRBJ1-1 and V is TRBV7-9; D remains ambiguous. The CDR3 has 13 amino acids. Looked up from germline, CDR1 is SEHNR and CDR2 is FQNEAQ (reference sequence). V was cut by 1 base and J by 2 bases, with 5 bases left in between.

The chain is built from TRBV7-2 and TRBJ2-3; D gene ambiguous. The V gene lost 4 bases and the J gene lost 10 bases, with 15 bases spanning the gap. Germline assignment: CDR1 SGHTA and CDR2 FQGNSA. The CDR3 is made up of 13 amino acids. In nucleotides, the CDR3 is TGTGCCAGCAGCTCTAGAGCCTCCCGGGCGCAGTATTTT. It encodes CASSSRASRAQYF.

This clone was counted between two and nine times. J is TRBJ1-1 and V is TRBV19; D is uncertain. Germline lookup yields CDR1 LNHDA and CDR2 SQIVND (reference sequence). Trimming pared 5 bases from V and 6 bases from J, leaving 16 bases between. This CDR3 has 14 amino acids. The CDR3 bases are TGTGCCAGTAGTCTCGGAGCGGGAACCGCTGAAGCTTTCTTT. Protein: CASSLGAGTAEAFF.

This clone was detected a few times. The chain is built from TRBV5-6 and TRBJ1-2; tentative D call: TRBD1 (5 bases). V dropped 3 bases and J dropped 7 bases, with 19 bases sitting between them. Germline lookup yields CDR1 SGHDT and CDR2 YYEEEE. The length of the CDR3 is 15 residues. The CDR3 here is CASSSPPWGGSGYTF. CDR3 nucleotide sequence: TGTGCCAGCAGCTCCCCACCGTGGGGCGGAAGTGGCTACACCTTC.

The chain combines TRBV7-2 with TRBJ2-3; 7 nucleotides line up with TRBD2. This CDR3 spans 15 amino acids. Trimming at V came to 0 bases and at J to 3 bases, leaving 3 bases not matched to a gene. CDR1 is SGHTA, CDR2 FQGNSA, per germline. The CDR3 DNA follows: TGTGCCAGCAGCTTAGCGGGAGGGCCGACAGATACGCAGTATTTT. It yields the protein CASSLAGGPTDTQYF.

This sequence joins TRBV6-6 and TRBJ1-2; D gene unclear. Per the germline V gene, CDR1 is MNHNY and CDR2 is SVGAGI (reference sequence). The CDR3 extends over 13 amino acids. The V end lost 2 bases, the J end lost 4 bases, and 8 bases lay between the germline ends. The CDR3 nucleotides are TGTGCCAGCAGTTACGGTGGGCCCTATGGCTACACCTTC. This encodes CASSYGGPYGYTF.

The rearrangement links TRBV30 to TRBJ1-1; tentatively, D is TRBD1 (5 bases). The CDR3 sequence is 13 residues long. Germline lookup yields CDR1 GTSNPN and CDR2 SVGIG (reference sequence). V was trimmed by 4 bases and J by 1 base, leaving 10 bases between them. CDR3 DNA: TGTGCCTGGACTACGGGGGGGAACACTGAAGCTTTCTTT. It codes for CAWTTGGNTEAFF.

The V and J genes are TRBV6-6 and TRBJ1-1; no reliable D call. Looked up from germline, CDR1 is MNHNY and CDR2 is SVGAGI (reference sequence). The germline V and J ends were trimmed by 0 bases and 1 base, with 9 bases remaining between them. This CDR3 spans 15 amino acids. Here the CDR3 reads CASSYSPDKNTEAFF. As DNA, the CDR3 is TGTGCCAGCAGTTACTCCCCTGACAAGAACACTGAAGCTTTCTTT.

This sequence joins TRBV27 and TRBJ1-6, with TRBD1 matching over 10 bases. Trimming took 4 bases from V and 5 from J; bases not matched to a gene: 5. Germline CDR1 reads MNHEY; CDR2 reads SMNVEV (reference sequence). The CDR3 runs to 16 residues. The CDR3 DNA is TGTGCCAGCAGTTGGGACAGGGGCAAAAATAATTCACCCCTCCACTTT. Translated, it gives CASSWDRGKNNSPLHF.